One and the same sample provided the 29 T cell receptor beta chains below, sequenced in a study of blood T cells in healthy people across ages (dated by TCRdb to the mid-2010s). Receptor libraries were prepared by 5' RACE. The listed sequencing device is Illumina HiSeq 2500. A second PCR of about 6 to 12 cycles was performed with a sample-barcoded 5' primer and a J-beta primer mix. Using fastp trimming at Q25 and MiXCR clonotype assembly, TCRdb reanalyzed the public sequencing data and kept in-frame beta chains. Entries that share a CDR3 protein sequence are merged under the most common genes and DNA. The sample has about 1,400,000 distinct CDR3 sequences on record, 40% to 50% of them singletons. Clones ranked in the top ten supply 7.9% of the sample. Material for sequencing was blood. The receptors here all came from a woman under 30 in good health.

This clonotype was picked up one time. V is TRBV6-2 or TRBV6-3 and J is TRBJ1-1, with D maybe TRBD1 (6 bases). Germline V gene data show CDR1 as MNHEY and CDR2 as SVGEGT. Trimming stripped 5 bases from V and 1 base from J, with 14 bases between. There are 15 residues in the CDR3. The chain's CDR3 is CASSPSRDTNTEAFF. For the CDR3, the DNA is TGTGCCAGCAGTCCCTCCCGGGACACGAACACTGAAGCTTTCTTT.

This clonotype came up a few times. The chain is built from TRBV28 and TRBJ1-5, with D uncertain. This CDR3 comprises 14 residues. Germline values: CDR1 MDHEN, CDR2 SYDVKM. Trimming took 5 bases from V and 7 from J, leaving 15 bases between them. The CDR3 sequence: CASSPYHLVQPQHF. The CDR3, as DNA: TGTGCCAGCAGTCCTTACCATCTTGTCCAGCCCCAGCATTTT.

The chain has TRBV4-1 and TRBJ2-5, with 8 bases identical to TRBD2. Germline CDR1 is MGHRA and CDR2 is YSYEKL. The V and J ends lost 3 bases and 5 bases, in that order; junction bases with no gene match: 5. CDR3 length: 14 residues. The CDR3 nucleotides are TGCGCCAGCAGCCAGGCAGCGGGGGTGGAGACCCAGTACTTC. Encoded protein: CASSQAAGVETQYF.

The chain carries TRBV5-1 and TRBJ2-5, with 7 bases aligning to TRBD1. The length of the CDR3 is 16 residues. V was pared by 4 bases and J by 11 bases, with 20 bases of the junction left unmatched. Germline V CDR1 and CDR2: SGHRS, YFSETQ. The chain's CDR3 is CASSGIRDSPYNEQYF. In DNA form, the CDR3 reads TGCGCCAGCAGCGGAATCCGGGACAGCCCTTACAATGAGCAGTACTTC.

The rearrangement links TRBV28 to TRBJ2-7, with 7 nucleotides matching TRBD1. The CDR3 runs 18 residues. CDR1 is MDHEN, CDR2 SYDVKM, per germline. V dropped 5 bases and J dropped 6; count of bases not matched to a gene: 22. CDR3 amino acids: CASSMRQGSGVGAGEQYF. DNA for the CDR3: TGTGCCAGCAGTATGAGACAGGGATCAGGTGTAGGGGCGGGCGAGCAGTACTTC.

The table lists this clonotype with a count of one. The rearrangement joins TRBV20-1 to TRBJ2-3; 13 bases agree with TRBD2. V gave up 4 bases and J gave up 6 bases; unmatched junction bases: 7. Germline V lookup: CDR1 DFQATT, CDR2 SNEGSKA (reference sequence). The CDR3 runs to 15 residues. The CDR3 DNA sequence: TGCAGTGCTACCCGGACTAGCGGGAGAGGGGATACGCAGTATTTT. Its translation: CSATRTSGRGDTQYF.

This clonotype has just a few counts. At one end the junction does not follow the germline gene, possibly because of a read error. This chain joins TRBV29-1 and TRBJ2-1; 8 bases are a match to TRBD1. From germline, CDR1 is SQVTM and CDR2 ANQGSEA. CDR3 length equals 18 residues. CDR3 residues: CSVQDTRDGTGSYNEQFF. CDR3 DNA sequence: TGCAGCGTTCAAGATACTCGGGATGGGACAGGCTCCTACAATGAGCAGTTCTTC.

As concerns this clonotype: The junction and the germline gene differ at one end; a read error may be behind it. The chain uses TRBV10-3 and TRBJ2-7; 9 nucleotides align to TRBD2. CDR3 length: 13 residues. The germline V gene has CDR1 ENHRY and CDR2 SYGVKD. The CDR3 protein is CAISTSGLYKQYF. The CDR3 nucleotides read TGTGCCATCAGCACTAGCGGGCTCTACAAGCAGTACTTC.

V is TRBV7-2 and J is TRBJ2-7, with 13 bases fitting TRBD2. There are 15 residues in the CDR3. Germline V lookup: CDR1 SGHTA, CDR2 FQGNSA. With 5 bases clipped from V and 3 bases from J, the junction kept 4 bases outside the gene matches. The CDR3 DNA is TGTGCCAGCAGCGGCGGGACTAGCGGGGTCTACGAGCAGTACTTC. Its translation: CASSGGTSGVYEQYF.

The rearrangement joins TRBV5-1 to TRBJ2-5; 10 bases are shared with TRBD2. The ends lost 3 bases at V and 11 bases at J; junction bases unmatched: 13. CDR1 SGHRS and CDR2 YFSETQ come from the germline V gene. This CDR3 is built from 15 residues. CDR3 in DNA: TGCGCCAGCAGCTCAGCTAGCGGGGGAGGAGGGGAGCAGTACTTC. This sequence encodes CASSSASGGGGEQYF.

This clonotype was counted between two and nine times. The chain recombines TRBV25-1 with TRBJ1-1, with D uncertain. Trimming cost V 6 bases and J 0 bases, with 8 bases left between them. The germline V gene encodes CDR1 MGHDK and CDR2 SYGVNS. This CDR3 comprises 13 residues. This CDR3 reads CASRGSLNTEAFF. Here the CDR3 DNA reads TGTGCCAGCAGGGGGTCGCTGAACACTGAAGCTTTCTTT.

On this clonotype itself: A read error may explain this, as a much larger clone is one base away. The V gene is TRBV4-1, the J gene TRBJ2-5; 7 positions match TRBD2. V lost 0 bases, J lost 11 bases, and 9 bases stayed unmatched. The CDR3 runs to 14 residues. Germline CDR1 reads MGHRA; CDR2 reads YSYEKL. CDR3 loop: CASSQDRDRGEQYF. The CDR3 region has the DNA TGCGCCAGCAGCCAAGATAGGGACCGGGGGGAGCAGTACTTC.

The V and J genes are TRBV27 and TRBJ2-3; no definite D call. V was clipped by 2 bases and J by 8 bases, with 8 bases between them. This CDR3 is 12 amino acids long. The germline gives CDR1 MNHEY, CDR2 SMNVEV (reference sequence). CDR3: CASSLSVATQYF. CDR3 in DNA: TGTGCCAGCAGTTTAAGCGTTGCTACGCAGTATTTT.

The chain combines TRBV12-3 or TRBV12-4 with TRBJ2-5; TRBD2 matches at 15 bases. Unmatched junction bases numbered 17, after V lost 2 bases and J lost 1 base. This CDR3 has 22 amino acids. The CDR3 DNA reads TGTGCCAGCAGTTTATTGTCTCGCGGACTAGCGGGGGGGCGGGATTCCCAAGAGACCCAGTACTTC. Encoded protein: CASSLLSRGLAGGRDSQETQYF.

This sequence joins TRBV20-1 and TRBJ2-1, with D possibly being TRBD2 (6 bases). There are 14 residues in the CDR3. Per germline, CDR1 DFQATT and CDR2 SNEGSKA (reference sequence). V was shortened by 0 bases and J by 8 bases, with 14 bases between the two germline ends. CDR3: CSARDSSLAHEQFF. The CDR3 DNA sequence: TGCAGTGCTAGAGACTCCTCACTAGCCCATGAGCAGTTCTTC.

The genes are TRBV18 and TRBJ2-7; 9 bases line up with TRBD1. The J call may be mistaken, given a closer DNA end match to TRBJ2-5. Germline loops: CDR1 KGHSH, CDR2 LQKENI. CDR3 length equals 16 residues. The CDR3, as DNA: TGTGCCAGCTCACCTCCGGGACAGGGCCCTAGGGAGACCCAGTACTTC. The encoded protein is CASSPPGQGPRETQYF.

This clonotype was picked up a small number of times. The CDR3 DNA is TGTGCCAGCAGCTGGGGGCAGGGCCCCTACGAGCAGTACTTC. This translates into CASSWGQGPYEQYF. The chain is built from TRBV5-5 and TRBJ2-7; D may be TRBD1 (6 bases). The CDR3 runs to 14 residues. The V and J ends lost 3 bases and 2 bases respectively, with 12 bases between them. Germline-derived CDR1 and CDR2 are SGHKS and YYEKEE (reference sequence). The complete variable domain, with remaining parts taken from reference TRBV5-5 and TRBJ2-7, reads DAGVTQSPTHLIKTRGQQVTLRCSPISGHKSVSWYQQVLGQGPQFIFQYYEKEERGRGNFPDRFSARQFPNYSSELNVNALLLGDSALYLCASSWGQGPYEQYFGPGTRLTVT.

The CDR3 bases are TGTGCCAGCAGGGAGACAGGGAGCTCCTACAATGAGCAGTACTTC. Amino acids: CASRETGSSYNEQYF. The rearrangement links TRBV2 to TRBJ2-1; 7 bases match TRBD1. The tail of the sequence fits TRBJ2-7 better, so the J call may be wrong. Germline CDR1 reads SNHLY; CDR2 reads FYNNEI. The CDR3 consists of 15 residues.

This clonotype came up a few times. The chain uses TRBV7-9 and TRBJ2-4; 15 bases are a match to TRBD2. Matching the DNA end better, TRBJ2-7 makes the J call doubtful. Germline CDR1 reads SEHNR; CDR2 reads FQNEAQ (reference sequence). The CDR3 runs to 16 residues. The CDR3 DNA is TGTGCCAGCAGCTCCACCTGGACTAGCGGGGGGGACGAGCAGTACTTC. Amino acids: CASSSTWTSGGDEQYF.

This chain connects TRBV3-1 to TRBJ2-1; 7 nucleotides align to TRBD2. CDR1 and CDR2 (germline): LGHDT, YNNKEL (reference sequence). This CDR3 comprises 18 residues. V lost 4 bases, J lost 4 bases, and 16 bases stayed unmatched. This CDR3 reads CASSLGTFLAAAYNEQFF. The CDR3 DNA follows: TGTGCCAGCAGCCTCGGAACCTTCCTAGCGGCGGCATACAATGAGCAGTTCTTC.

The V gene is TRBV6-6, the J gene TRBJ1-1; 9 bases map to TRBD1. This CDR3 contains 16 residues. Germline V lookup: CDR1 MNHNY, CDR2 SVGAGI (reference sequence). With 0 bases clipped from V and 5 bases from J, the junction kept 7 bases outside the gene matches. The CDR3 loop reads CASSYSGGQGLTEAFF. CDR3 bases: TGTGCCAGCAGTTACTCAGGGGGACAGGGTCTAACTGAAGCTTTCTTT.

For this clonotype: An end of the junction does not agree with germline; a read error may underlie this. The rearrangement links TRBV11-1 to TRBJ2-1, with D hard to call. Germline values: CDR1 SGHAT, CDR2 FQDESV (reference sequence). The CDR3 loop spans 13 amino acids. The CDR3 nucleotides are TGTGCCAGCAGTCTGGGGTGGGCAAATGGGCAGTTCTTC. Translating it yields CASSLGWANGQFF.

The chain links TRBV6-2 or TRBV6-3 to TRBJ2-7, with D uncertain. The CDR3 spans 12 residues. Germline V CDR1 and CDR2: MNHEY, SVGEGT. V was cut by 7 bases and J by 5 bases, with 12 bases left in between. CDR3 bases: TGTGCCAGCATGGGCAGTTTAAACGAGCAGTACTTC. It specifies CASMGSLNEQYF.

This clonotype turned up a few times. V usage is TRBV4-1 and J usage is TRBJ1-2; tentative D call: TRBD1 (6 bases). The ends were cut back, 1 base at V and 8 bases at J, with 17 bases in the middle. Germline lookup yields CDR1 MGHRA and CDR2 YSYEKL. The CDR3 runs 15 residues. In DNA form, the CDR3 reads TGCGCCAGCAGCCAAGCAGAAGGGACATTGAGCGGCTACACCTTC. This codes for CASSQAEGTLSGYTF.

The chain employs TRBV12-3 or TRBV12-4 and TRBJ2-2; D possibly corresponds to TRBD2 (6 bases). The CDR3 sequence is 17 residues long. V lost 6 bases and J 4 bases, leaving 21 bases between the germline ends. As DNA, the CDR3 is TGTGCCAGCAGCTACGGGACTTGGCGGGGTATCACCGGGGAGCTGTTTTTT. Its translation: CASSYGTWRGITGELFF.

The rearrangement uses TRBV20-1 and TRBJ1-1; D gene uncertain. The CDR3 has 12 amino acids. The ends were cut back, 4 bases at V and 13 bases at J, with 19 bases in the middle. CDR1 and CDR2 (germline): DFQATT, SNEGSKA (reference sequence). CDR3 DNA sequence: TGCAGTGCTAATGAAAAAGCGAGAGTAGGTTTCTTT. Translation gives CSANEKARVGFF.

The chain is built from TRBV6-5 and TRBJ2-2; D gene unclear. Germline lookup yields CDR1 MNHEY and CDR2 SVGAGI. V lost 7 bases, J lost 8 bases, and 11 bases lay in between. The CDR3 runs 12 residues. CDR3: CASNRPGGELFF. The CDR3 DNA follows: TGTGCCAGCAACCGTCCTGGGGGGGAGCTGTTTTTT.

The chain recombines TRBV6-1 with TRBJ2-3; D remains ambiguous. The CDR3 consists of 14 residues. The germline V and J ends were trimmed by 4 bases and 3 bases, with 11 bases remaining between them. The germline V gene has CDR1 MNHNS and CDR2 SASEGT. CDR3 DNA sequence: TGTGCCAGCAGTGCCGTACAAGGGACAGATACGCAGTATTTT. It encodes CASSAVQGTDTQYF.

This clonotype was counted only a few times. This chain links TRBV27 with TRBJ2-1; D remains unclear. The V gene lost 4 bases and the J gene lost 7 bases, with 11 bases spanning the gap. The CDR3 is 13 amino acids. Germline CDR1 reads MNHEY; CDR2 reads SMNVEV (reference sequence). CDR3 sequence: CASSSLDRNEQFF. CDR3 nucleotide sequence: TGTGCCAGCAGTTCCTTGGACCGTAATGAGCAGTTCTTC.